These T cell receptor beta chains were read from a single sample in a study of post-analysis software for immune sequencing data. TCRdb recomputed calls from the PCR reads with MiXCR, one row per CDR3 protein. This sample has about 570,000 distinct CDR3 sequences, with around a third found just once. The sequenced material came from blood. These receptors were taken from a girl under 18 with multiple sclerosis. Each CDR3 is given with its conserved first and last residue. D genes are given only for firm matches. Clone size is shown for a subset of rows, as once, few, many or a class of expanded clone.

J gene: TRBJ2-3
CDR3 length: 14
D gene: .
clone size: few
V gene: TRBV7-2
CDR3 DNA: TGTGCCAGCAGCCCAGACTACAGGCGGGATACGCAGTATTTT
CDR3 protein: CASSPDYRRDTQYF

J gene: TRBJ2-3
CDR3 length: 16
D gene: .
clone size: few
V gene: TRBV21-1
CDR3 DNA: TGTGCCAGCGAATCTGGGGAGCGGGGGGCGGCAGATACGCAGTATTTT
CDR3 protein: CASESGERGAADTQYF

J gene: TRBJ1-5
CDR3 length: 15
D gene: TRBD1
clone size: .
V gene: TRBV18
CDR3 DNA: TGTGCCAGCTCACCCTCGACAGGGGGCAATCAGCCCCAGCATTTT
CDR3 protein: CASSPSTGGNQPQHF

J gene: TRBJ2-7
CDR3 length: 15
D gene: .
clone size: .
V gene: TRBV5-1
CDR3 DNA: TGCGCCAGCAGCTTGGATGGGACACCATACTACGAGCAGTACTTC
CDR3 protein: CASSLDGTPYYEQYF

J gene: TRBJ1-6
CDR3 length: 15
D gene: .
clone size: .
V gene: TRBV15
CDR3 DNA: TGTGCCACCAGCAGAGATGAAAGGGTTGCGTCACCCCCCCACTTT
CDR3 protein: CATSRDERVASPPHF

J gene: TRBJ2-2
CDR3 length: 13
D gene: .
clone size: few
V gene: TRBV5-5
CDR3 DNA: TGTGCCAGCAGCTTGTGGACGACCGGGGAGCTGTTTTTT
CDR3 protein: CASSLWTTGELFF

J gene: TRBJ2-1
CDR3 length: 14
D gene: .
clone size: .
V gene: TRBV5-1
CDR3 DNA: TGCGCCAGCAGCTTGGAACTCTCCCACAATGAGCAGTTCTTC
CDR3 protein: CASSLELSHNEQFF

J gene: TRBJ2-5
CDR3 length: 19
D gene: .
clone size: .
V gene: TRBV5-5
CDR3 DNA: TGTGCCAGCAGCTTGGGTAGGGTGGCGGGGACCAACGGGCGCGAGACCCAGTACTTC
CDR3 protein: CASSLGRVAGTNGRETQYF

J gene: TRBJ1-1
CDR3 length: 12
D gene: .
clone size: .
V gene: TRBV3-1
CDR3 DNA: TGTGCCAGCAGCCAAAGGGGGACTGAAGCTTTCTTT
CDR3 protein: CASSQRGTEAFF

J gene: TRBJ2-5
CDR3 length: 14
D gene: .
clone size: .
V gene: TRBV12-3/TRBV12-4
CDR3 DNA: TGTGCCAGCAGTTTCGGGACCAGAATGGGGACCCAGTACTTC
CDR3 protein: CASSFGTRMGTQYF

J gene: TRBJ2-6
CDR3 length: 18
D gene: TRBD1
clone size: .
V gene: TRBV5-8
CDR3 DNA: TGTGCCAGCAGCTCCCATACCGGGACAGTCTCTGGGGCCAACGTCCTGACTTTC
CDR3 protein: CASSSHTGTVSGANVLTF

J gene: TRBJ2-7
CDR3 length: 15
D gene: TRBD2
clone size: .
V gene: TRBV5-1
CDR3 DNA: TGCGCCAGCAGCTTGGAACTAGCGGGAGTTGACGAGCAGTACTTC
CDR3 protein: CASSLELAGVDEQYF

J gene: TRBJ2-5
CDR3 length: 15
D gene: .
clone size: few
V gene: TRBV6-2/TRBV6-3
CDR3 DNA: TGTGCCAGCTTTGCCCCCCGGGGGACCTCAGGGACCCAGTACTTC
CDR3 protein: CASFAPRGTSGTQYF

J gene: TRBJ2-1
CDR3 length: 17
D gene: TRBD2
clone size: .
V gene: TRBV5-3
CDR3 DNA: TGTGCCAGAAGCACGGACGGGGGGGGCCCGGCCGAAGAAAGGCAGTTCTTC
CDR3 protein: CARSTDGGGPAEERQFF

J gene: TRBJ2-1
CDR3 length: 14
D gene: .
clone size: .
V gene: TRBV29-1
CDR3 DNA: TGCAGCGTTTTCCCAGAGAGCTCCTACAATGAGCAGTTCTTC
CDR3 protein: CSVFPESSYNEQFF

J gene: TRBJ1-4
CDR3 length: 14
D gene: .
clone size: few
V gene: TRBV7-2
CDR3 DNA: TGTGCCAGCAGCACCCGGGCCTATAATGAAAAACTGTTTTTT
CDR3 protein: CASSTRAYNEKLFF

J gene: TRBJ2-1
CDR3 length: 17
D gene: TRBD2
clone size: few
V gene: TRBV14
CDR3 DNA: TGTGCCAGCAGCCTCCGGGGTAGCGGGATTAACTACAATGAGCAGTTCTTC
CDR3 protein: CASSLRGSGINYNEQFF